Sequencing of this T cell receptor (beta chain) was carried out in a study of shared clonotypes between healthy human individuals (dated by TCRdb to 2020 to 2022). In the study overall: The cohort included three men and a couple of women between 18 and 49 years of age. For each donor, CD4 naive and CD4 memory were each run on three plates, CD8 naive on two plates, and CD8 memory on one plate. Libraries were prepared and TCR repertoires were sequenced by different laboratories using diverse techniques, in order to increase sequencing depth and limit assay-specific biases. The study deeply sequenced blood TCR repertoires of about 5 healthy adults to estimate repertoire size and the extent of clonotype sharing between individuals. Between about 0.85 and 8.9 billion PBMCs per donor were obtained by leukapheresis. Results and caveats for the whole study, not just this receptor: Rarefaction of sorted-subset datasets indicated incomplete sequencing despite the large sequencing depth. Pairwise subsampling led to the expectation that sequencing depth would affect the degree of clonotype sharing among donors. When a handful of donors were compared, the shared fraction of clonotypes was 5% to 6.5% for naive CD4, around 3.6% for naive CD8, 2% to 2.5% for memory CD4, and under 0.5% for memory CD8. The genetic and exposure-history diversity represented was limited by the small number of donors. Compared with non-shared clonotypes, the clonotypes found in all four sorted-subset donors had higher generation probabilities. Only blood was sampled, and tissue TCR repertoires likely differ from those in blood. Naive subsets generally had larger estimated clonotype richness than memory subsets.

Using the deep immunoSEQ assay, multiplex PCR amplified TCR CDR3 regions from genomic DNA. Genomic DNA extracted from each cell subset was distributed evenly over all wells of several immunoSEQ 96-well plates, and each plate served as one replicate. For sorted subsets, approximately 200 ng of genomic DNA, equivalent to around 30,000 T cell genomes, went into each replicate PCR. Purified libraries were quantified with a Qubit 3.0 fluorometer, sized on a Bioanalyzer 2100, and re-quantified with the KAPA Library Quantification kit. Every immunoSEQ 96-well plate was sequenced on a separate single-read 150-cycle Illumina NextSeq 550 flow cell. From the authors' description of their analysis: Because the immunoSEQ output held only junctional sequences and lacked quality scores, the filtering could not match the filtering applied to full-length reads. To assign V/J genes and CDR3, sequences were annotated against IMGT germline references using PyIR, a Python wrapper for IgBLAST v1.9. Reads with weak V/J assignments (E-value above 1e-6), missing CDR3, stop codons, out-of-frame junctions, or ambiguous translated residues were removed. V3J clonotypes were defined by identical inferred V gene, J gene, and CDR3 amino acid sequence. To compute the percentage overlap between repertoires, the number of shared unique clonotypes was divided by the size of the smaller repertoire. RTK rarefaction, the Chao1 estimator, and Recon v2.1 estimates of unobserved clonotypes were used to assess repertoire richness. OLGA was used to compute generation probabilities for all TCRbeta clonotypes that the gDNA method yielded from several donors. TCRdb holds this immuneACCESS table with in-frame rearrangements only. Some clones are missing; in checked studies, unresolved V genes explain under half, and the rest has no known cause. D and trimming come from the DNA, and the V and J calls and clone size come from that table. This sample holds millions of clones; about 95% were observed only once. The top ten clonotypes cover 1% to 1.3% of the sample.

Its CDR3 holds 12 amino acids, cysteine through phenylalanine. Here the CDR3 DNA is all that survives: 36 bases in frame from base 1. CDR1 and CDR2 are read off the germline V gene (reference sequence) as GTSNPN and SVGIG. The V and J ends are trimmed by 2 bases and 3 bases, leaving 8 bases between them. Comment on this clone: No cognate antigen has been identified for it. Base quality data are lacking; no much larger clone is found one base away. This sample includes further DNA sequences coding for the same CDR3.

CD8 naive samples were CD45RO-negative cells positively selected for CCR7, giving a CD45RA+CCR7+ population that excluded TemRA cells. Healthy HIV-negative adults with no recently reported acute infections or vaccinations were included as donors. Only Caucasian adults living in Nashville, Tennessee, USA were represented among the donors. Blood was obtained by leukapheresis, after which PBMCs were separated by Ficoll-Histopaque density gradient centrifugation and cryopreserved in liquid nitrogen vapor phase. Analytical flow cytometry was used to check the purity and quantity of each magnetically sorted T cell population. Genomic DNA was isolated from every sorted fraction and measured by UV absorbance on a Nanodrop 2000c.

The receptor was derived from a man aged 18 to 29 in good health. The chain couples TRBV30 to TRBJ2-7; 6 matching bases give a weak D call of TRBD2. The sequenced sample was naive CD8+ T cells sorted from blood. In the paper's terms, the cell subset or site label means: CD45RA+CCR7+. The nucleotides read TGTGCCTGGAGTTTGACTAGCTACGAGCAGTACTTC. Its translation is CAWSLTSYEQYF.